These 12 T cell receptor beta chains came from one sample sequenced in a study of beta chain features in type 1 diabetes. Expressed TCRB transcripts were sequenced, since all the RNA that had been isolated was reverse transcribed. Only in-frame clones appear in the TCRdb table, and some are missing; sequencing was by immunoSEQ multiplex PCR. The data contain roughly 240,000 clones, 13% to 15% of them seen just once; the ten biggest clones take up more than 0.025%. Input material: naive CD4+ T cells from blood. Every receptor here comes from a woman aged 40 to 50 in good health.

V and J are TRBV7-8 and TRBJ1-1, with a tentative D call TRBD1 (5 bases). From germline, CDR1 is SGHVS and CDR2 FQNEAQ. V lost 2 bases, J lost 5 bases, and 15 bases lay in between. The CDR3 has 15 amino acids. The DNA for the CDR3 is TGTGCCAGCAGCTTACTAGGGCAGGGTGGGACTGAAGCTTTCTTT. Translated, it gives CASSLLGQGGTEAFF.

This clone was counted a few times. The CDR3 is CASSSTGGDGGANVLTF. The CDR3 DNA is TGCGCCAGCAGCTCGACAGGGGGAGATGGTGGGGCCAACGTCCTGACTTTC. This chain joins TRBV5-1 and TRBJ2-6; the match to TRBD1 covers 9 bases. J gave up 3 bases and V 3 bases, and 7 bases lay outside the gene matches. CDR1 and CDR2 from the germline V gene are SGHRS and YFSETQ. This CDR3 region has 17 residues. Looking up the rest from reference TRBV5-1 and TRBJ2-6 gives the full variable domain: KAGVTQTPRYLIKTRGQQVTLSCSPISGHRSVSWYQQTPGQGLQFLFEYFSETQRNKGNFPGRFSGRQFSNSRSEMNVSTLELGDSALYLCASSSTGGDGGANVLTFGAGSRLTVL.

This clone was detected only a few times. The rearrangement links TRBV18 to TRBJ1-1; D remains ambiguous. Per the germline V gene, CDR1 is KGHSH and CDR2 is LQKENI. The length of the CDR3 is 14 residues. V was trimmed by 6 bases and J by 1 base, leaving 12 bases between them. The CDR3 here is CASSEAGGNTEAFF. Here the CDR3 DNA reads TGTGCCAGCTCCGAAGCGGGAGGGAACACTGAAGCTTTCTTT.

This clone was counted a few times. The CDR3 reads CANEGVSGNQPQHF. The CDR3 DNA is TGTGCCAACGAGGGTGTGAGTGGCAATCAGCCCCAGCATTTT. J is TRBJ1-5 and V is TRBV2; D unresolved. Per germline, CDR1 SNHLY and CDR2 FYNNEI. CDR3 length equals 14 residues. The V gene lost 10 bases and the J gene lost 2 bases, with 15 bases spanning the gap.

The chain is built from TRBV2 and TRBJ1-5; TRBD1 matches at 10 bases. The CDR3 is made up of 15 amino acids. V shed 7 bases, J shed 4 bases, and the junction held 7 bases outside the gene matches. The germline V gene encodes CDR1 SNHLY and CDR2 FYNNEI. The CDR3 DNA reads TGTGCCAGCACCGATTGGACAGGGGGGAATCAGCCCCAGCATTTT. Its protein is CASTDWTGGNQPQHF.

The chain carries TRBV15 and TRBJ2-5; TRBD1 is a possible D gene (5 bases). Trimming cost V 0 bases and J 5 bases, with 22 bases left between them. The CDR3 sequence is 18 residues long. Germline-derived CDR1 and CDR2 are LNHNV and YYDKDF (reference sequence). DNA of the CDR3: TGTGCCACCAGCAGAGATGCCTCCAGCAGGGTCTTTACCGAGACCCAGTACTTC. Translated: CATSRDASSRVFTETQYF.

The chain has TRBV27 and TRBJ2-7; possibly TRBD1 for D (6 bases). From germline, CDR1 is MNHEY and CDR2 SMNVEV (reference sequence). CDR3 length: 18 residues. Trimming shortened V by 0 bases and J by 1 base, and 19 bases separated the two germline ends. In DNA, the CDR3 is TGTGCCAGCAGTTTATCACTACCCAGCCCGACAGGATCCTACGAGCAGTACTTC. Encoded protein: CASSLSLPSPTGSYEQYF.

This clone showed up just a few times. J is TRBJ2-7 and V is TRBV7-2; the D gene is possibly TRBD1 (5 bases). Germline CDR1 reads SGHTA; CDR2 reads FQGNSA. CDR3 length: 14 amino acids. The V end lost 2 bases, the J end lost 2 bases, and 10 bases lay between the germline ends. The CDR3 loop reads CASSLTQGPYEQYF. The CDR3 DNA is TGTGCCAGCAGCTTAACGCAGGGCCCCTACGAGCAGTACTTC.

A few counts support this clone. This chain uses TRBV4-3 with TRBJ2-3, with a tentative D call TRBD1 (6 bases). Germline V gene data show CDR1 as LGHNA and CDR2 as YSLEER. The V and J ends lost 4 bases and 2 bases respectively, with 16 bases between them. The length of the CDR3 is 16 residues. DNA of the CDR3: TGCGCCAGCAGCCCAGGGGTAGGACAGTCCACAGATACGCAGTATTTT. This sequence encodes CASSPGVGQSTDTQYF.

As DNA, the CDR3 is TGCGCCAGCAGCCAAGAACTGAAGGCAGCGGTATACCAGCCCCAGCATTTT. This translates into CASSQELKAAVYQPQHF. The chain has TRBV4-1 and TRBJ1-5; D is undetermined. The length of the CDR3 is 17 residues. Germline lookup yields CDR1 MGHRA and CDR2 YSYEKL. The germline V and J ends were trimmed by 0 bases and 7 bases, with 19 bases remaining between them.

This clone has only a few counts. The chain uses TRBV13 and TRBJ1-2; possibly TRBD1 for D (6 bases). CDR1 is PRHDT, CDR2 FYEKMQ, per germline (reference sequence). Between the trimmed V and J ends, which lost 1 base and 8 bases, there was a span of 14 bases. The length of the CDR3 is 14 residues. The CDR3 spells CASSLDRGSGGYTF. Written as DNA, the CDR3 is TGTGCCAGCAGCTTAGATAGGGGGTCGGGGGGCTACACCTTC.

As DNA, the CDR3 is TGTGCCAGCGATCTAGCGGGGGGGCGGGATGAGCAGTTCTTC. Translated, it gives CASDLAGGRDEQFF. The genes are TRBV19 and TRBJ2-1; 12 nucleotides align to TRBD2. CDR1 and CDR2 from the germline V gene are LNHDA and SQIVND (reference sequence). Trimming took 9 bases from V and 8 from J; bases not matched to a gene: 8. The CDR3 totals 14 residues.